This is a list of T cell receptor beta chains from one sample in a study of blood T cells in healthy people across ages. From the 5' RACE reads, TCRdb called clonotypes with MiXCR, one entry per CDR3 protein. The data contain 900,000 to 950,000 distinct CDR3 sequences, 25% to 35% of them seen just once; the ten biggest clones take up about a tenth. The same sample was also studied in work on T cells of mothers and their children.

The sequenced sample was blood. The receptors shown here come from a woman in her 40s in good health. Each CDR3 is given with its conserved first and last residue. D genes are given only for firm matches. For some rows the clone size is stated as once, few or many, or as a class when expanded; others skip it.

CDR3 DNA: TGTGCCAGCAGCTCAGACCATGTAGGGGGGGGCTACACCTTC
CDR3 protein: CASSSDHVGGGYTF
D gene: -
J gene: TRBJ1-2
clone size: few
V gene: TRBV7-8
CDR3 length: 14

CDR3 DNA: TGCGCCAGCAGCCTTGGGTGGGGGCCTAATGAAAAACGGTATTTT
CDR3 protein: CASSLGWGPNEKRYF
D gene: -
J gene: TRBJ1-4
clone size: once
V gene: TRBV4-1
CDR3 length: 15

CDR3 DNA: TGCAGTGCTACCGAGATAGCGGGGGGGTGGACCCAGTACTTC
CDR3 protein: CSATEIAGGWTQYF
D gene: TRBD2
J gene: TRBJ2-5
clone size: -
V gene: TRBV20-1
CDR3 length: 14

CDR3 DNA: TGCAGCGCACTGATCTTACCGGGACAGGGGGCTATAGCTACGCAGTATTTT
CDR3 protein: CSALILPGQGAIATQYF
D gene: TRBD1
J gene: TRBJ2-3
clone size: many
V gene: TRBV29-1
CDR3 length: 17

CDR3 DNA: TGCGCCAGCAGCTTACAGGAGCTGTATGGGGCTTTCTTT
CDR3 protein: CASSLQELYGAFF
D gene: -
J gene: TRBJ1-1
clone size: -
V gene: TRBV5-1
CDR3 length: 13

CDR3 DNA: TGCAGTGCCCCGTCGGAGTCAGATACGCAGTATTTT
CDR3 protein: CSAPSESDTQYF
D gene: -
J gene: TRBJ2-3
clone size: -
V gene: TRBV20-1
CDR3 length: 12

CDR3 DNA: TGTGCCAGCTCACAACAGGGATGGGTAAATCAGCCCCAGCATTTT
CDR3 protein: CASSQQGWVNQPQHF
D gene: -
J gene: TRBJ1-5
clone size: few
V gene: TRBV18
CDR3 length: 15

CDR3 DNA: TGTGCCAGCAGTGAAACCCCGGAGACGCAGTATTTT
CDR3 protein: CASSETPETQYF
D gene: -
J gene: TRBJ2-3
clone size: -
V gene: TRBV6-1
CDR3 length: 12

CDR3 DNA: TGTGCCAGCAGCGACAGACAGAGGGCAACCGGGGAGCTGTTTTTT
CDR3 protein: CASSDRQRATGELFF
D gene: -
J gene: TRBJ2-2
clone size: once
V gene: TRBV7-9
CDR3 length: 15

CDR3 DNA: TGCGCCAGCAGACTTTCCGGGACAGGGGGGGAGCAGTACTTC
CDR3 protein: CASRLSGTGGEQYF
D gene: TRBD1
J gene: TRBJ2-7
clone size: once
V gene: TRBV5-1
CDR3 length: 14

CDR3 DNA: TGCAGCGTTGTACTCCTAGCGAGGGCCCAAGAGACCCAGTACTTC
CDR3 protein: CSVVLLARAQETQYF
D gene: -
J gene: TRBJ2-5
clone size: few
V gene: TRBV29-1
CDR3 length: 15

CDR3 DNA: TGTGCCAGCAGTTGGACAGGGGGGGAGTATGGCTACACCTTC
CDR3 protein: CASSWTGGEYGYTF
D gene: TRBD1
J gene: TRBJ1-2
clone size: -
V gene: TRBV6-1
CDR3 length: 14

CDR3 DNA: TGCAGCGTTGAAGTCGCGGGAACAGTCCAGACCTACAATGAGCAGTTCTTC
CDR3 protein: CSVEVAGTVQTYNEQFF
D gene: -
J gene: TRBJ2-1
clone size: -
V gene: TRBV29-1
CDR3 length: 17

CDR3 DNA: TGTGCCAGCAGTTTGGTAGGTCGACACTACGAGCAGTACTTC
CDR3 protein: CASSLVGRHYEQYF
D gene: -
J gene: TRBJ2-7
clone size: -
V gene: TRBV12-3/TRBV12-4
CDR3 length: 14

CDR3 DNA: TGTGCCAGCAGCTTTTGGGGTCCTCAGCCCCAGCATTTT
CDR3 protein: CASSFWGPQPQHF
D gene: -
J gene: TRBJ1-5
clone size: -
V gene: TRBV5-8
CDR3 length: 13

CDR3 DNA: TGTGCCAGCAGTGGGACAGAGTACGAGCAGTACTTC
CDR3 protein: CASSGTEYEQYF
D gene: TRBD1
J gene: TRBJ2-7
clone size: -
V gene: TRBV28
CDR3 length: 12

CDR3 DNA: TGTGCCCGTGGGACAGGGCACTCTGGGGCCAACGTCCTGACTTTC
CDR3 protein: CARGTGHSGANVLTF
D gene: TRBD1
J gene: TRBJ2-6
clone size: -
V gene: TRBV30
CDR3 length: 15